This TCR beta chain was sequenced in a study of cytomegalovirus exposure and HLA in healthy donors. General study results and limits: Whilst most TCR sequences proved rare, a subset of public TCRs occurred across many donors. V segments that were indistinguishable, TRBV6-2 and TRBV6-3 among them, were omitted from analysis. Reported performance of the classifier showed diagnosis of cytomegalovirus status with high specificity and sensitivity.

V was trimmed by 5 bases and J by 3 bases, leaving 13 bases between them. This CDR3 region has 14 residues. Germline-derived CDR1 and CDR2 are MDHEN and SYDVKM. Use of 60 Vbeta and 13 Jbeta primers characterized the PCR. Here immunoSEQ multiplex PCR was the method, and the copy in TCRdb shows in-frame clones only, minus some. The sample holds about 98,000 clones, around 81% seen once. About this clone: Its antigen remains unknown.

The chain employs TRBV28 and TRBJ1-2; perhaps TRBD1 as D (5 bases). Sequenced: PBMCs. The sequence was collected from a female donor in good health and CMV-seropositive. CDR3 sequence reads: CASSIAREHYGYTF. The CDR3 bases are TGTGCCAGCAGTATAGCCAGGGAACACTATGGCTACACCTTC.